A single sample is the source of the 18 T cell receptor beta chains below, sequenced in a study of cytomegalovirus exposure and HLA in healthy donors. PCR was performed using 60 Vbeta and 13 Jbeta primers. The repertoire was sequenced with immunoSEQ multiplex PCR; TCRdb's copy has only in-frame clones and lacks some. The table shows about 150,000 clones, with under 80% occurring only once. Material for sequencing was PBMCs. These receptors were taken from a man aged 25 to 40 in good health and CMV-seronegative.

The J gene is TRBJ1-6, the V gene TRBV19, with 8 bases lining up with TRBD1. V lost 0 bases, J lost 10 bases, and 5 bases stayed unmatched. Germline V CDR1 and CDR2: LNHDA, SQIVND (reference sequence). The length of the CDR3 is 15 residues. The CDR3 nucleotides are TGTGCCAGTAGTATAGATAGGGACAGGTCGTCACCCCTCCACTTT. Protein product: CASSIDRDRSSPLHF.

The chain uses TRBV29-1 and TRBJ1-1; no clear D. CDR1 and CDR2 from the germline V gene are SQVTM and ANQGSEA. The germline V and J ends were trimmed by 3 bases and 1 base, with 3 bases remaining between them. The CDR3 is made up of 11 amino acids. Written as DNA, the CDR3 is TGCAGCGTTGACCGGAACACTGAAGCTTTCTTT. Translation gives CSVDRNTEAFF.

This clone was seen only once. The chain recombines TRBV19 with TRBJ1-5; 11 bases agree with TRBD1. Germline-derived CDR1 and CDR2 are LNHDA and SQIVND (reference sequence). CDR3 size: 15 residues. The junction had 7 bases not matched to a gene; V was cut back by 6 bases and J by 6 bases. CDR3 loop: CASRRGQGVSQPQHF. CDR3 nucleotide sequence: TGTGCCAGTAGACGGGGACAGGGGGTGTCTCAGCCCCAGCATTTT.

The rearrangement uses TRBV7-3 and TRBJ2-3, with 9 bases identical to TRBD2. Germline V gene sequence: CDR1 SGHTA, CDR2 FQGTGA. The CDR3 sequence is 16 residues long. The V segment lost 2 bases and the J segment 4 bases; nucleotides outside the gene matches: 7. CDR3: CASSLWASGVPDTQYF. DNA of the CDR3: TGTGCCAGCAGCTTATGGGCTAGCGGGGTTCCAGATACGCAGTATTTT. Looking up the rest from reference TRBV7-3 and TRBJ2-3 gives the full variable domain: GAGVSQTPSNKVTEKGKYVELRCDPISGHTALYWYRQSLGQGPEFLIYFQGTGAADDSGLPNDRFFAVRPEGSVSTLKIQRTERGDSAVYLCASSLWASGVPDTQYFGPGTRLTVL.

The chain recombines TRBV9 with TRBJ2-2; no firm D call. From germline, CDR1 is SGDLS and CDR2 YYNGEE. V was trimmed by 4 bases and J by 3 bases, leaving 7 bases between them. The CDR3 loop spans 13 amino acids. The CDR3 is CASSLLYTGELFF. The CDR3, as DNA: TGTGCCAGCAGCCTGTTATACACCGGGGAGCTGTTTTTT.

The V and J genes are TRBV5-1 and TRBJ2-5; TRBD2 matches at 8 bases. Trimming cost V 4 bases and J 2 bases; bases outside gene matches: 4. Germline values: CDR1 SGHRS, CDR2 YFSETQ. The CDR3 is 14 residues long. The chain's CDR3 is CASSPLAAQETQYF. The CDR3 bases are TGCGCCAGCAGCCCACTAGCGGCTCAAGAGACCCAGTACTTC.

Details on this clone: One junction end does not reproduce the germline sequence, and a read error may be involved. This chain uses TRBV19 with TRBJ1-5; no reliable D call. Germline V gives CDR1 LNHDA, CDR2 SQIVND (reference sequence). CDR3 length: 15 amino acids. CDR3 in DNA: TGTGCCAGTAGCATTGCCCTTGGAGGGAATCAGCCCCAGAATTTT. Protein sequence: CASSIALGGNQPQNF.

The CDR3 spells CASRTRGWPQHF. CDR3 DNA sequence: TGTGCCAGCAGAACCCGGGGATGGCCCCAGCATTTT. The chain links TRBV27 to TRBJ1-5; D ambiguous. This CDR3 spans 12 amino acids. Trimming pared 6 bases from V and 9 bases from J, leaving 12 bases between. Germline V CDR1 and CDR2: MNHEY, SMNVEV (reference sequence).

The V call is TRBV11-3, the J call TRBJ2-1; 9 bases align to TRBD1. Germline assignment: CDR1 SGHNT and CDR2 YENEEA. V was clipped by 3 bases and J by 7 bases; unmatched bases: 1. The CDR3 is 13 residues long. CDR3 residues: CASSLGQGNEQFF. The CDR3 nucleotides read TGTGCCAGCAGCTTGGGACAGGGAAATGAGCAGTTCTTC.

The CDR3 DNA is TGTGCCAGCAGCTTAGTGGGGCCCCCCGGGGAGCTGTTTTTT. The encoded protein is CASSLVGPPGELFF. The chain carries TRBV11-3 and TRBJ2-2, with D possibly matching TRBD1 (5 bases). Trimming took off 1 base at V and 6 bases at J, with 9 bases between the two ends. CDR1 and CDR2 from the germline V gene are SGHNT and YENEEA. The CDR3 extends over 14 amino acids. Using reference TRBV11-3 and TRBJ2-2 for the parts outside the CDR3, the full variable domain is EAGVVQSPRYKIIEKKQPVAFWCNPISGHNTLYWYLQNLGQGPELLIRYENEEAVDDSQLPKDRFSAERLKGVDSTLKIQPAELGDSAVYLCASSLVGPPGELFFGEGSRLTVL.

As concerns this clone: Distinct nucleotide sequences in the sample also encode this CDR3. The V gene is TRBV5-1, the J gene TRBJ2-2, with no clear D. The CDR3 extends over 15 amino acids. The V gene lost 1 base and the J gene lost 0 bases, with 7 bases spanning the gap. Germline assignment: CDR1 SGHRS and CDR2 YFSETQ. The CDR3, as DNA: TGCGCCAGCAGCTTGTTCCTGTCGAACACCGGGGAGCTGTTTTTT. Protein product: CASSLFLSNTGELFF. Filled out from reference TRBV5-1 and TRBJ2-2, the complete variable domain reads KAGVTQTPRYLIKTRGQQVTLSCSPISGHRSVSWYQQTPGQGLQFLFEYFSETQRNKGNFPGRFSGRQFSNSRSEMNVSTLELGDSALYLCASSLFLSNTGELFFGEGSRLTVL.

J is TRBJ1-1 and V is TRBV6-1; D is possibly TRBD1 (5 bases). Germline V gene data show CDR1 as MNHNS and CDR2 as SASEGT. The CDR3 covers 14 residues. Trimming took off 6 bases at V and 7 bases at J, with 18 bases between the two ends. The CDR3 nucleotides are TGTGCCAGCAGCGCATCCGGGGGGACCAGTGAAGCTTTCTTT. It translates to CASSASGGTSEAFF.

This clone was recorded once. The V gene is TRBV5-1, the J gene TRBJ2-3; D is perhaps TRBD1 (6 bases). V was trimmed by 2 bases and J by 1 base, leaving 14 bases between them. The CDR3 has 16 residues. Germline V gene lookup returns CDR1 SGHRS and CDR2 YFSETQ. The CDR3 DNA is TGCGCCAGCAGCTTATACAGGGTTACAGGCACAGATACGCAGTATTTT. Its protein is CASSLYRVTGTDTQYF.

J is TRBJ2-7 and V is TRBV7-9, with D maybe TRBD1 (5 bases). Trimming removed 3 bases from V and 0 bases from J, with 12 bases in between. CDR3 length: 15 amino acids. The V gene's germline CDR1 is SEHNR and CDR2 FQNEAQ (reference sequence). The CDR3 region has the DNA TGTGCCAGCAGCTTTCAAGACAGCTACTCCTACGAGCAGTACTTC. This translates into CASSFQDSYSYEQYF.

This clone has a single count. J is TRBJ1-1 and V is TRBV5-4, with TRBD1 identical over 10 bases. The CDR3 is made up of 16 amino acids. J was trimmed by 1 base and V by 0 bases; bases with no gene match: 3. Germline loops: CDR1 SGHNT, CDR2 YYREEE (reference sequence). The CDR3 nucleotides are TGTGCCAGCAGCTTGGGGGGACAGGGGCGGAACACTGAAGCTTTCTTT. Translated: CASSLGGQGRNTEAFF.

The chain links TRBV15 to TRBJ1-1; 10 bases map to TRBD1. The CDR3 length is 15 residues. From germline, CDR1 is LNHNV and CDR2 YYDKDF (reference sequence). V was pared by 7 bases and J by 5 bases, with 10 bases of the junction left unmatched. The CDR3 spells CATTRQGAVETEAFF. As DNA, the CDR3 is TGTGCCACCACACGACAGGGGGCGGTCGAAACTGAAGCTTTCTTT.

The chain links TRBV19 to TRBJ1-5; possible D gene TRBD1, 6 bases. V lost 3 bases to trimming and J lost 3 bases, with 9 bases between them. Germline V gene lookup returns CDR1 LNHDA and CDR2 SQIVND (reference sequence). CDR3 length: 14 residues. For the CDR3, the DNA is TGTGCCAGTAGTATCCAGGGGCTCAATCAGCCCCAGCATTTT. This translates into CASSIQGLNQPQHF.

The chain has TRBV7-9 and TRBJ1-6; TRBD1 is a possible D gene (5 bases). V gave up 6 bases and J gave up 7 bases, with 16 bases separating them. The CDR3 has 15 amino acids. Germline values: CDR1 SEHNR, CDR2 FQNEAQ (reference sequence). The CDR3 spells CASSSVFGGNSPLHF. As DNA, the CDR3 is TGTGCCAGCAGTTCAGTTTTCGGGGGAAATTCACCCCTCCACTTT.